This passage covers 27 T cell receptor beta chains from one sample sequenced in a study of blood T cell repertoires in COVID-19. Sequencing was performed with immunoSEQ multiplex PCR; in TCRdb, only in-frame clones are kept and a portion is missing. The sample includes 180,000 or so clones, about 88% of them seen just once. Sequencing was done on a sample of peripheral blood. The source is a woman in her twenties or thirties with active or convalescent COVID-19.

V gene TRBV5-8 combines with J gene TRBJ1-4, with a tentative D call TRBD1 (6 bases). The germline V gene has CDR1 SGHTS and CDR2 YDEGEE. V dropped 2 bases and J dropped 3 bases, with 14 bases sitting between them. The CDR3 spans 16 residues. The chain's CDR3 is CASSLAGASANEKLFF. CDR3 in DNA: TGTGCCAGCAGCTTAGCGGGGGCATCGGCTAATGAAAAACTGTTTTTT.

The rearrangement uses TRBV9 and TRBJ1-5; 7 bases agree with TRBD1. After removal of 3 bases from V and 5 bases from J, the junction contained 11 bases not matched to a gene. Looked up from germline, CDR1 is SGDLS and CDR2 is YYNGEE. This CDR3 comprises 16 residues. The CDR3 bases are TGTGCCAGCAGCGCTACAGGGGACCCGGGTCATCAGCCCCAGCATTTT. Translation: CASSATGDPGHQPQHF.

In its sample, this clone was seen once. The gene calls are TRBV19 and TRBJ1-2; a possible D gene is TRBD1 (5 bases). The CDR3 has 15 residues. CDR1 and CDR2 (germline): LNHDA, SQIVND (reference sequence). The germline V and J ends were trimmed by 0 bases and 8 bases, with 16 bases remaining between them. CDR3 bases: TGTGCCAGTAGTATAGATCTGTACCAGGGCAAGGGCTACACCTTC. Protein product: CASSIDLYQGKGYTF.

The chain combines TRBV11-2 with TRBJ2-3; 7 bases are a match to TRBD2. This CDR3 has 17 amino acids. Trimming took 5 bases from V and 2 from J; bases not matched to a gene: 13. CDR1 SGHAT and CDR2 FQNNGV come from the germline V gene. The CDR3 coding sequence is TGTGCCAGCAGCCGATCCGCTGGCAGGGACTACACAGATACGCAGTATTTT. Translation gives CASSRSAGRDYTDTQYF. Full variable domain (outside the CDR3, taken from reference TRBV11-2 and TRBJ2-3): EAGVAQSPRYKIIEKRQSVAFWCNPISGHATLYWYQQILGQGPKLLIQFQNNGVVDDSQLPKDRFSAERLKGVDSTLKIQPAKLEDSAVYLCASSRSAGRDYTDTQYFGPGTRLTVL.

The V call is TRBV3-1 (or the pseudogene TRBV3-2), the J call TRBJ1-5; D perhaps matches TRBD1 (6 bases). CDR3 size: 14 residues. Germline V lookup: CDR1 LGHDT, CDR2 YNNKEL (reference sequence). V was shortened by 7 bases and J by 2 bases, with 12 bases between the two germline ends. The CDR3, as DNA: TGTGCCAGCAAATTACAGGGTGGCAATCAGCCCCAGCATTTT. Protein sequence: CASKLQGGNQPQHF.

The chain recombines TRBV30 with TRBJ2-7; D is ambiguous. The V and J ends lost 0 bases and 5 bases respectively, with 5 bases between them. The CDR3 length is 11 residues. Germline-derived CDR1 and CDR2 are GTSNPN and SVGIG (reference sequence). CDR3 sequence (DNA): TGTGCCTGGAGTGTAACAGACGAGCAGTACTTC. It encodes CAWSVTDEQYF.

The chain is built from TRBV7-2 and TRBJ2-1; the match to TRBD2 covers 13 bases. Germline CDR1 is SGHTA and CDR2 is FQGNSA. CDR3 length equals 16 residues. V was clipped by 4 bases and J by 6 bases; unmatched bases: 6. CDR3 amino acids: CASSSRLAGGRNEQFF. The CDR3 DNA reads TGTGCCAGCAGCTCTCGACTAGCGGGAGGCCGCAATGAGCAGTTCTTC.

The chain links TRBV28 to TRBJ2-3; TRBD2 matches at 8 bases. This CDR3 is 17 amino acids long. Trimming removed 1 base from V and 0 bases from J; junction bases left unmatched: 6. The germline CDR1 and CDR2 sequences are MDHEN and SYDVKM. CDR3 in amino acids: CASSLSLTSASTDTQYF. In DNA form, the CDR3 reads TGTGCCAGCAGTTTATCGTTGACTAGCGCTAGCACAGATACGCAGTATTTT.

In the case of this clone: Other DNA variants within this sample encode the same CDR3. V usage is TRBV7-2 and J usage is TRBJ2-7; 13 bases align to TRBD2. V lost 1 base to trimming and J lost 5 bases; unmatched junction nucleotides: 8. The CDR3 extends over 17 amino acids. CDR1 SGHTA and CDR2 FQGNSA come from the germline V gene. The CDR3 sequence is CASSLGGTSGRAHEQYF. The CDR3 region has the DNA TGTGCCAGCAGCTTAGGTGGTACTAGCGGGAGGGCCCACGAGCAGTACTTC.

This clone was observed a few times. The CDR3 region is CASSLGGGGSPLHF. CDR3 sequence (DNA): TGTGCCAGCAGCTTGGGGGGGGGAGGGTCACCCCTCCACTTT. The chain links TRBV5-4 to TRBJ1-6, with D possibly being TRBD1 (5 bases). CDR3 length: 14 residues. V shed 0 bases and J shed 10 bases, with 11 bases lying between them. The V gene's germline CDR1 is SGHNT and CDR2 YYREEE (reference sequence).

In this sample, this clone turned up once. The V gene is TRBV5-1, the J gene TRBJ1-1, with 9 positions matching TRBD1. CDR3 length equals 14 residues. Germline loops: CDR1 SGHRS, CDR2 YFSETQ. V dropped 3 bases and J dropped 3; count of bases not matched to a gene: 3. The DNA for the CDR3 is TGCGCCAGCAGCTGGGGACAGGGAGACACTGAAGCTTTCTTT. Amino acid sequence: CASSWGQGDTEAFF.

The chain combines TRBV27 with TRBJ2-1, with 8 bases aligning to TRBD1. Per the germline V gene, CDR1 is MNHEY and CDR2 is SMNVEV (reference sequence). This CDR3 spans 14 amino acids. V gave up 3 bases and J gave up 6 bases; unmatched junction bases: 4. CDR3 sequence (DNA): TGTGCCAGCAGTTTCTTGGGACAGGTCAATGAGCAGTTCTTC. Its translation is CASSFLGQVNEQFF.

The chain combines TRBV28 with TRBJ2-7; maybe TRBD1 (6 bases). CDR3 length: 14 residues. V lost 4 bases, J lost 10 bases, and 20 bases lay in between. The germline gives CDR1 MDHEN, CDR2 SYDVKM. For the CDR3, the DNA is TGTGCCAGCAGTTATAGGCCGGGACAACCGGACCAGTACTTC. This translates into CASSYRPGQPDQYF.

This sequence joins TRBV28 and TRBJ1-5; D might be TRBD1 (6 bases). The germline gives CDR1 MDHEN, CDR2 SYDVKM. This CDR3 region has 17 residues. V was cut by 3 bases and J by 1 base, with 16 bases left in between. The CDR3 bases are TGTGCCAGCAGTTTTGAAGACAGGCTGCGGAGCAATCAGCCCCAGCATTTT. This encodes CASSFEDRLRSNQPQHF.

The CDR3, as DNA: TGTGCCAGCAGTTTGGACAGGAACTATGGCTACACCTTC. Encoded protein: CASSLDRNYGYTF. The V call is TRBV2, the J call TRBJ1-2, with TRBD1 identical over 7 bases. Germline trimming cut 5 bases from V and 2 bases from J; bases unmatched to any gene: 2. The germline V gene has CDR1 SNHLY and CDR2 FYNNEI. The CDR3 is 13 amino acids.

This chain uses TRBV11-2 with TRBJ2-3; 9 bases are a match to TRBD1. V gave up 1 base and J gave up 2 bases; unmatched junction bases: 10. Germline CDR1 SGHAT, CDR2 FQNNGV. The CDR3 runs to 18 residues. The CDR3 DNA reads TGTGCCAGCAGCTTAGTGAGTTTTGGGACAGGGCTCACAGATACGCAGTATTTT. It yields the protein CASSLVSFGTGLTDTQYF.

This rearrangement joins TRBV18 to TRBJ2-3, with a possible D match to TRBD1 (6 bases). In germline, CDR1 is KGHSH, CDR2 LQKENI. The CDR3 covers 13 residues. Deletions cut 6 bases from V and 5 bases from J, with 12 bases between. The DNA for the CDR3 is TGTGCCAGCTCCCGGACAGTCAGAGATACGCAGTATTTT. Its translation: CASSRTVRDTQYF.

V and J are TRBV30 and TRBJ1-5, with D unresolved. V lost 2 bases and J 6 bases, leaving 11 bases between the germline ends. CDR1 is GTSNPN and CDR2 is SVGIG in the germline V gene (reference sequence). This CDR3 contains 13 residues. CDR3 DNA: TGTGCCTGGAGTACCTATCATCCTCAGCCCCAGCATTTT. Translating gives CAWSTYHPQPQHF.

The J gene is TRBJ2-7, the V gene TRBV28; D may be TRBD1 (5 bases). V shed 5 bases and J shed 7 bases, with 21 bases lying between them. Per the germline V gene, CDR1 is MDHEN and CDR2 is SYDVKM. There are 15 residues in the CDR3. The CDR3 DNA reads as TGTGCCAGCAGTCCCGATCTCCAGGGCGCCCGGGAGCAGTACTTC. Residues: CASSPDLQGAREQYF.

The V and J genes are TRBV10-3 and TRBJ2-7; weak D call: TRBD2 (5 bases). Germline lookup yields CDR1 ENHRY and CDR2 SYGVKD. With 2 bases removed from V and 3 bases from J, the gap between germline ends came to 5 bases. CDR3 length: 12 amino acids. CDR3 region: CAISETSYEQYF. The DNA for the CDR3 is TGTGCCATCAGTGAGACTAGCTACGAGCAGTACTTC.

DNA for the CDR3: TGTGCCAGCACAGGGGAAGGGGGGAACACTGAAGCTTTCTTT. It codes for CASTGEGGNTEAFF. The chain has TRBV12-1 and TRBJ1-1; the table calls TRBD1, which could not be checked here. TRBV12-1 represents a pseudogene. The CDR3 is 14 amino acids.

The chain combines TRBV7-2 with TRBJ2-1; TRBD2 matches 11 bases. Germline CDR1 SGHTA, CDR2 FQGNSA. V was pared by 7 bases and J by 9 bases, with 2 bases of the junction left unmatched. This CDR3 comprises 12 residues. The CDR3 sequence is CASTGTSGEQFF. The CDR3 bases are TGTGCCAGCACCGGGACTAGCGGTGAGCAGTTCTTC. The complete variable domain, with remaining parts taken from reference TRBV7-2 and TRBJ2-1, reads GAGVSQSPSNKVTEKGKDVELRCDPISGHTALYWYRQSLGQGLEFLIYFQGNSAPDKSGLPSDRFSAERTGGSVSTLTIQRTQQEDSAVYLCASTGTSGEQFFGPGTRLTVL.

The CDR3 DNA reads TGTGCCAGCAGTGAAGCGCTAAAGGGGGCTTTCTTT. This sequence encodes CASSEALKGAFF. The rearrangement joins TRBV6-1 to TRBJ1-1, with D possibly matching TRBD1 (5 bases). Per the germline V gene, CDR1 is MNHNS and CDR2 is SASEGT. CDR3 length: 12 residues. V was pared by 0 bases and J by 11 bases, with 10 bases between.

The chain is built from TRBV6-6 and TRBJ1-5, with D perhaps matching TRBD1 (6 bases). Looked up from germline, CDR1 is MNHNY and CDR2 is SVGAGI (reference sequence). The CDR3 consists of 14 residues. The ends were cut back, 2 bases at V and 4 bases at J, with 9 bases in the middle. In nucleotides, the CDR3 is TGTGCCAGCAGTTACGTACAGGGTAATCAGCCCCAGCATTTT. This sequence encodes CASSYVQGNQPQHF.

V and J are TRBV19 and TRBJ1-3, with D maybe TRBD1 (5 bases). Per germline, CDR1 LNHDA and CDR2 SQIVND (reference sequence). The ends were cut back, 5 bases at V and 2 bases at J, with 22 bases in the middle. The CDR3 spans 18 residues. The CDR3 protein is CASSALKGDSTAGNTIYF. DNA of the CDR3: TGTGCCAGTAGTGCCCTCAAAGGGGACTCAACGGCTGGAAACACCATATATTTT.

This chain uses TRBV27 with TRBJ1-1; 7 nucleotides agree with TRBD1. Germline-derived CDR1 and CDR2 are MNHEY and SMNVEV (reference sequence). The CDR3 is made up of 16 amino acids. The J segment lost 0 bases and the V segment lost 3 bases, leaving 7 bases of the junction unmatched. This chain's CDR3 is CASSLSPTGVNTEAFF. CDR3 coding DNA: TGTGCCAGCAGTTTGTCACCTACAGGGGTGAACACTGAAGCTTTCTTT.

This chain connects TRBV27 to TRBJ2-1; 12 nucleotides line up with TRBD1. With 4 bases clipped from V and 7 bases from J, the junction kept 5 bases outside the gene matches. The CDR3 is made up of 15 amino acids. CDR1 is MNHEY, CDR2 SMNVEV, per germline (reference sequence). The CDR3 loop reads CASSSGQGASNEQFF. The DNA of the CDR3 is TGTGCCAGCAGTTCGGGACAGGGGGCTAGTAATGAGCAGTTCTTC.